The next 4 T cell receptor beta chains were all read from a single sample in a study of T-cell reconstitution after alpha-beta-depleted transplantation in children. Preparation of the TCRbeta library involved a method that used unique molecular identifiers. A single record per CDR3 protein comes from TCRdb applying MiXCR to the PCR reads. The sample records around 120,000 distinct CDR3 sequences, more than 20% being singletons. The source was PBMCs, mostly from graft donor cells, collected 180 days after TCRalphabeta/CD19-depleted stem cell transplant. The receptors were sampled from a male patient aged 2-15 years who had a stem cell transplant for chronic granulomatous disease, so the T cells may come from the graft donor.

This clonotype was observed a few times. This chain joins TRBV11-2 and TRBJ2-5, with TRBD2 matching over 7 bases. The trim removed 2 bases at V and 0 bases at J, leaving 12 bases unmatched. The CDR3 is made up of 18 amino acids. Per germline, CDR1 SGHAT and CDR2 FQNNGV. CDR3 in amino acids: CASSLRGREGNYQETQYF. The CDR3 DNA follows: TGTGCCAGCAGCTTACGAGGGAGGGAGGGTAATTACCAAGAGACCCAGTACTTC.

This clonotype showed up many times. The chain employs TRBV20-1 and TRBJ2-3; D ambiguous. Germline V gives CDR1 DFQATT, CDR2 SNEGSKA (reference sequence). This CDR3 is 15 amino acids long. V was shortened by 1 base and J by 2 bases, with 13 bases between the two germline ends. The CDR3 DNA reads as TGCAGTGCTAGAGGCTCCCTTCCGAACACAGATACGCAGTATTTT. Amino acids: CSARGSLPNTDTQYF.

This clonotype was detected a few times. The J gene is TRBJ1-1, the V gene TRBV6-5, with a weak D call TRBD1 (6 bases). Between the trimmed V and J ends, which lost 4 bases and 10 bases, there was a span of 31 bases. The CDR3 runs to 18 residues. In germline, CDR1 is MNHEY, CDR2 SVGAGI. This chain's CDR3 is CASSSLRKAGHPSGGAFF. DNA of the CDR3: TGTGCCAGCAGTTCTCTTCGGAAAGCGGGACACCCTTCGGGTGGAGCTTTCTTT.

The chain combines TRBV11-2 with TRBJ2-5; D unresolved. The germline gives CDR1 SGHAT, CDR2 FQNNGV. This CDR3 spans 14 amino acids. The ends were cut back, 2 bases at V and 5 bases at J, with 12 bases in the middle. DNA of the CDR3: TGTGCCAGCAGCTTAATTGGGGTTGTTGAGACCCAGTACTTC. It is translated as CASSLIGVVETQYF. The full variable domain, completed using reference TRBV11-2 and TRBJ2-5, is EAGVAQSPRYKIIEKRQSVAFWCNPISGHATLYWYQQILGQGPKLLIQFQNNGVVDDSQLPKDRFSAERLKGVDSTLKIQPAKLEDSAVYLCASSLIGVVETQYFGPGTRLLVL.